Below, 24 T cell receptor beta chains from the same sample are listed, as sequenced in a study of cytomegalovirus exposure and HLA in healthy donors. PCR used 60 Vbeta primers and 13 Jbeta primers. TCRdb's copy holds only in-frame clones and misses some; the assay was immunoSEQ multiplex PCR. The table has under 200,000 clones, almost 85% seen once. The sample taken for sequencing was PBMCs. Source of these receptors: a woman aged 45 to 65 in good health and CMV-seronegative.

The V call is TRBV2, the J call TRBJ2-1; D ambiguous. The CDR3 length is 12 residues. Germline V gene data show CDR1 as SNHLY and CDR2 as FYNNEI. V lost 5 bases, J lost 3 bases, and 5 bases lay in between. Written as DNA, the CDR3 is TGTGCCAGCAGTTTAAACTACAATGAGCAGTTCTTC. Its protein is CASSLNYNEQFF.

The chain links TRBV19 to TRBJ2-3; 9 bases match TRBD1. Germline assignment: CDR1 LNHDA and CDR2 SQIVND (reference sequence). This CDR3 comprises 19 residues. Unmatched junction bases numbered 12, after V lost 2 bases and J lost 0 bases. The chain's CDR3 is CASSITRGQGQGSTDTQYF. The CDR3, as DNA: TGTGCCAGTAGTATAACAAGAGGACAGGGACAGGGTAGCACAGATACGCAGTATTTT.

The chain recombines TRBV9 with TRBJ1-1, with D hard to call. Germline V gene sequence: CDR1 SGDLS, CDR2 YYNGEE. V was clipped by 0 bases and J by 5 bases, with 8 bases between them. This CDR3 spans 13 amino acids. The CDR3 is CASSVVRGTEAFF. Here the CDR3 DNA reads TGTGCCAGCAGCGTAGTCCGAGGGACTGAAGCTTTCTTT.

CDR3 DNA sequence: TGTGCCGGCCAGACAGGGACGAACACCGGGGAGCTGTTTTTT. This encodes CAGQTGTNTGELFF. J is TRBJ2-2 and V is TRBV2, with 7 bases lining up with TRBD1. Germline values: CDR1 SNHLY, CDR2 FYNNEI. J was trimmed by 0 bases and V by 11 bases; bases with no gene match: 6. The CDR3 spans 14 residues.

V usage is TRBV10-1 and J usage is TRBJ2-7, with a weak D call TRBD2 (6 bases). From germline, CDR1 is WNHNN and CDR2 SYGVQD (reference sequence). Trimming took 3 bases from V and 2 from J, leaving 17 bases between them. The CDR3 runs 16 residues. The CDR3 loop is CASSEFSGTDPYEQYF. Written as DNA, the CDR3 is TGCGCCAGCAGTGAATTTTCCGGGACTGACCCCTACGAGCAGTACTTC.

The rearrangement joins TRBV6-1 to TRBJ1-2, with 7 bases matching TRBD1. This CDR3 spans 17 amino acids. After removal of 0 bases from V and 8 bases from J, the junction contained 15 bases not matched to a gene. Looked up from germline, CDR1 is MNHNS and CDR2 is SASEGT. The CDR3 here is CASSEALEPGQAGGYTF. The CDR3 bases are TGTGCCAGCAGTGAAGCGCTCGAACCTGGACAGGCAGGGGGCTACACCTTC.

The chain uses TRBV10-3 and TRBJ2-1; TRBD2 agrees at 13 bases. Germline V lookup: CDR1 ENHRY, CDR2 SYGVKD. The CDR3 contains 16 residues. Trimming removed 5 bases from V and 6 bases from J; junction bases left unmatched: 7. The CDR3 sequence: CAISPGGLAGRNEQFF. CDR3 bases: TGTGCCATCAGTCCGGGGGGACTAGCGGGACGCAATGAGCAGTTCTTC.

V usage is TRBV9 and J usage is TRBJ2-7; 8 nucleotides match TRBD1. Trimming removed 3 bases from V and 3 bases from J; junction bases left unmatched: 2. The CDR3 runs to 13 residues. From germline, CDR1 is SGDLS and CDR2 YYNGEE. The CDR3 DNA sequence: TGTGCCAGCAGCGCCGGGACAGGCTACGAGCAGTACTTC. Encoded protein: CASSAGTGYEQYF.

On this clone itself: A junction end diverges from the germline sequence, so it may reflect a read error. The V gene is TRBV5-1, the J gene TRBJ2-7; 7 bases map to TRBD1. The germline V gene encodes CDR1 SGHRS and CDR2 YFSETQ. CDR3 length: 13 amino acids. The CDR3 sequence is CASRLDRSYEQYF. The CDR3 nucleotides are TGCGCCAGCAGATTGGACAGGTCCTACGAGCAGTACTTC.

The chain joins TRBV21-1 to TRBJ2-7; TRBD1 was called by the table and not checked on the DNA. TRBV21-1 is classified as a pseudogene. The CDR3 consists of 13 residues. CDR3 bases: TGTGCCAGCAGCCAACACAGGGCTAACGAGCAGTACTTC. Protein: CASSQHRANEQYF.

The chain employs TRBV9 and TRBJ2-2; 12 bases map to TRBD1. V lost 0 bases to trimming and J lost 9 bases; unmatched junction nucleotides: 6. CDR1 SGDLS and CDR2 YYNGEE come from the germline V gene. This CDR3 is built from 16 residues. The CDR3: CASSVVGTGGKRELFF. In DNA form, the CDR3 reads TGTGCCAGCAGCGTAGTGGGGACAGGGGGCAAGAGGGAGCTGTTTTTT.

The V call is TRBV10-3, the J call TRBJ2-7; 8 bases are shared with TRBD2. CDR1 is ENHRY and CDR2 is SYGVKD in the germline V gene. The CDR3 consists of 13 residues. Losses at the gene ends were 6 bases for V and 3 bases for J; bases not matched to a gene: 4. The CDR3 DNA reads TGTGCCATCAGCGGGGGGGCATTCTACGAGCAGTACTTC. It specifies CAISGGAFYEQYF.

The chain employs TRBV7-9 and TRBJ2-3; the match to TRBD2 covers 12 bases. The CDR3 spans 13 residues. Germline V CDR1 and CDR2: SEHNR, FQNEAQ (reference sequence). J lost 15 bases, V lost 4 bases, and 8 bases had no gene match. CDR3 protein: CASSSGLAGNRYF. As DNA, the CDR3 is TGTGCCAGCAGCTCTGGACTAGCGGGAAATAGATATTTT. The full variable domain, completed using reference TRBV7-9 and TRBJ2-3, is DTGVSQNPRHKITKRGQNVTFRCDPISEHNRLYWYRQTLGQGPEFLTYFQNEAQLEKSRLLSDRFSAERPKGSFSTLEIQRTEQGDSAMYLCASSSGLAGNRYFGPGTRLTVL.

This sequence joins TRBV11-2 and TRBJ2-7; TRBD1 is a possible D gene (5 bases). The germline V and J ends were trimmed by 5 bases and 2 bases, with 13 bases remaining between them. Germline assignment: CDR1 SGHAT and CDR2 FQNNGV. The CDR3 runs 14 residues. The CDR3 nucleotides read TGTGCCAGCAGCCGGCGACAGCGTCCCTACGAGCAGTACTTC. This gives the protein CASSRRQRPYEQYF.

The V call is TRBV6-6, the J call TRBJ1-6; D ambiguous. Between the trimmed V and J ends, which lost 5 bases and 17 bases, there was a span of 16 bases. The CDR3 length is 12 residues. Per germline, CDR1 MNHNY and CDR2 SVGAGI (reference sequence). CDR3 residues: CASSRPQVPIHF. CDR3 bases: TGTGCCAGCAGTCGCCCACAAGTCCCAATCCACTTT.

V usage is TRBV28 and J usage is TRBJ2-7; 7 bases agree with TRBD1. CDR3 length equals 18 residues. Germline-derived CDR1 and CDR2 are MDHEN and SYDVKM. Unmatched junction bases numbered 18, after V lost 5 bases and J lost 2 bases. The CDR3 DNA sequence: TGTGCCAGCAGTCCACACTCACCATCAGGGGGTGCGGCCTACGAGCAGTACTTC. Protein: CASSPHSPSGGAAYEQYF.

This chain connects TRBV9 to TRBJ2-2; the match to TRBD2 covers 14 bases. The germline V gene encodes CDR1 SGDLS and CDR2 YYNGEE. This CDR3 has 18 amino acids. V lost 4 bases to trimming and J lost 5 bases; unmatched junction nucleotides: 10. The CDR3 region has the DNA TGTGCCAGCAGCTCTCCGGGGGGACTAGCGGGAGTAACCGGGGAGCTGTTTTTT. Amino acids: CASSSPGGLAGVTGELFF.

This clone showed up just a few times. The J gene is TRBJ1-2, the V gene TRBV19; a possible D gene is TRBD1 (6 bases). From germline, CDR1 is LNHDA and CDR2 SQIVND (reference sequence). The length of the CDR3 is 14 residues. The V end lost 1 base, the J end lost 4 bases, and 10 bases lay between the germline ends. The CDR3 DNA reads TGTGCCAGTAGTATAGGTTCGACAGGCTATGGCTACACCTTC. This translates into CASSIGSTGYGYTF.

Written as DNA, the CDR3 is TGTGCCAGCAGTTTGGGGACAGGGGGGGAGGAGCAGTACTTC. Protein product: CASSLGTGGEEQYF. The V and J genes are TRBV27 and TRBJ2-7, with TRBD1 identical over 11 bases. This CDR3 comprises 14 residues. Losses at the gene ends were 3 bases for V and 7 bases for J; bases not matched to a gene: 5. Germline V CDR1 and CDR2: MNHEY, SMNVEV (reference sequence).

J is TRBJ2-2 and V is TRBV19, with D perhaps TRBD1 (6 bases). The CDR3 sequence is 17 residues long. The V gene lost 6 bases and the J gene lost 4 bases, with 21 bases spanning the gap. Germline V gives CDR1 LNHDA, CDR2 SQIVND (reference sequence). The CDR3 DNA reads as TGTGCCAGTAGACGGCTGGGGGCGCTTGAATTCACCGGGGAGCTGTTTTTT. This codes for CASRRLGALEFTGELFF.

This clone was picked up a small number of times. V usage is TRBV7-6 and J usage is TRBJ1-5; D unresolved. Trimming left V 6 bases short and J 11 bases short, with 20 bases between. Germline V lookup: CDR1 SGHVS, CDR2 FNYEAQ. This CDR3 has 14 residues. The CDR3 DNA follows: TGTGCCAGCAGTGAAACTACGGGAGGTTTGGCCCAGCATTTT. Amino acid sequence: CASSETTGGLAQHF.

V and J are TRBV28 and TRBJ2-6; TRBD1 is a possible D gene (6 bases). The CDR3 has 15 residues. Trimming took off 6 bases at V and 2 bases at J, with 11 bases between the two ends. Germline V gene sequence: CDR1 MDHEN, CDR2 SYDVKM. Here the CDR3 reads CASRGQTTGANVLTF. DNA for the CDR3: TGTGCCAGCAGAGGACAGACAACTGGGGCCAACGTCCTGACTTTC.

The chain joins TRBV9 to TRBJ2-2; TRBD1 agrees at 7 bases. The germline CDR1 and CDR2 sequences are SGDLS and YYNGEE. The CDR3 consists of 15 residues. V was pared by 5 bases and J by 3 bases, with 7 bases of the junction left unmatched. CDR3 residues: CASSDRETDTGELFF. The DNA of the CDR3 is TGTGCCAGCAGTGACAGGGAGACGGACACCGGGGAGCTGTTTTTT. Filled out from reference TRBV9 and TRBJ2-2, the complete variable domain reads DSGVTQTPKHLITATGQRVTLRCSPRSGDLSVYWYQQSLDQGLQFLIQYYNGEERAKGNILERFSAQQFPDLHSELNLSSLELGDSALYFCASSDRETDTGELFFGEGSRLTVL.

The gene calls are TRBV28 and TRBJ1-2; maybe TRBD1 (6 bases). The CDR3 runs to 14 residues. Germline values: CDR1 MDHEN, CDR2 SYDVKM. Trimming stripped 1 base from V and 8 bases from J, with 14 bases between. CDR3 region: CASSLLMGQRGYTF. The DNA of the CDR3 is TGTGCCAGCAGTTTATTGATGGGACAACGGGGCTACACCTTC.